Listed below are T cell receptor beta chains from one sample, sequenced in a study of blood T cell repertoires in COVID-19. Clones were read by immunoSEQ multiplex PCR, and TCRdb kept only the in-frame ones, dropping some. The data show fewer than 80,000 clones, 80% to 85% seen once. Sequencing was carried out using peripheral blood. These receptors originate from an elderly woman with acute or convalescent COVID-19. CDR3s include the opening cysteine and the closing phenylalanine or tryptophan. D genes are given only for firm matches. Size values are once, few and many counts, or a class for expanded clones, and some rows have none.

J gene,clone size,D gene,V gene,CDR3 protein,CDR3 DNA
TRBJ1-4,.,.,TRBV9,CASSVGGPNEKLFF,TGTGCCAGCAGTGTCGGGGGGCCTAATGAAAAACTGTTTTTT
TRBJ1-1,.,.,TRBV28,CATVEGRRAEAFF,TGTGCCACCGTGGAGGGCCGTAGGGCTGAAGCTTTCTTT
TRBJ2-7,.,TRBD1,TRBV19,CASSRGQNSYEQYF,TGTGCCAGTAGTAGGGGACAGAACTCCTACGAGCAGTACTTC
TRBJ1-3,.,TRBD1,TRBV7-6,CASSRRTGGGNTIYF,TGTGCCAGCAGCCGTCGGACAGGGGGGGGAAACACCATATATTTT
TRBJ2-4,.,.,TRBV18,CASSPPDTILAKNIQYF,TGTGCCAGCTCACCACCTGACACGATCTTAGCCAAAAACATTCAGTACTTC
TRBJ2-1,once,.,TRBV19,CATASFAGTYNEQFF,TGTGCCACCGCCTCCTTTGCGGGGACCTACAATGAGCAGTTCTTC
TRBJ1-2,.,.,TRBV19,CASSISQGRSYGYTF,TGTGCCAGTAGTATTTCGCAGGGCCGTAGCTATGGCTACACCTTC
TRBJ1-5,few,TRBD1,TRBV27,CASIRDRKIVGNQPQHF,TGTGCCAGCATTCGGGACAGAAAAATTGTTGGCAATCAGCCCCAGCATTTT
TRBJ2-7,.,TRBD1,TRBV11-3,CASSLQGTGREQYF,TGTGCCAGCAGCTTACAAGGGACAGGGCGAGAGCAGTACTTC
TRBJ1-5,.,.,TRBV27,CASSLSAGYNQPQHF,TGTGCCAGCAGTTTATCTGCAGGGTACAATCAGCCCCAGCATTTT
TRBJ1-2,.,.,TRBV3-1/TRBV3-2,CASSPRPKSNYGYTF,TGTGCCAGCAGCCCTAGACCAAAATCTAACTATGGCTACACCTTC
TRBJ2-5,.,.,TRBV12-5,CASGSDTQETQYF,TGTGCTAGTGGATCCGACACGCAAGAGACCCAGTACTTC
TRBJ1-4,few,TRBD1,TRBV27,CASRTGGDNEKLFF,TGTGCCAGCAGAACAGGGGGGGATAATGAAAAACTGTTTTTT
TRBJ1-1,once,.,TRBV7-8,CASSLGATEAFF,TGTGCCAGCAGCTTAGGGGCCACTGAAGCTTTCTTT
TRBJ2-7,.,.,TRBV29-1,CSVVGGGYEQYF,TGCAGCGTTGTAGGGGGTGGGTACGAGCAGTACTTC